One sample yielded the 27 T cell receptor beta chains listed below, sequenced in a study of regulatory T cells in long-lasting Graves disease. The authors built TCR beta libraries using iRepertoire HTBI primers and Arm-PCR of CDR3 regions. TCRdb re-derived calls from the multiplex PCR reads in MiXCR, one entry per CDR3 protein. The sample has about 350,000 distinct CDR3 sequences; about a sixth are singletons. Described time point: newly diagnosed GD, antithyroid drugs for less than 3 months. Researchers made the TCR library from RNA that was extracted from PBMCs. These data also formed part of another study, on T cells in Graves' hyperthyroidism and ophthalmopathy.

Sequencing used peripheral blood mononuclear cells (PBMCs), obtained at new diagnosis, from a patient treated with antithyroid drugs. The origin of the receptors is a man aged 40-49 years with Graves disease.

This clonotype was recorded at least ten times. This chain joins TRBV24-1 and TRBJ1-1, with 7 bases fitting TRBD1. CDR1 and CDR2 from the germline V gene are KGHDR and SFDVKD. The junction had 8 bases not matched to a gene; V was cut back by 2 bases and J by 6 bases. The CDR3 extends over 15 amino acids. CDR3 in DNA: TGTGCCACCAGTGATTCACAGGGGTGGCGCGCTGAAGCTTTCTTT. It translates to CATSDSQGWRAEAFF.

This clonotype was counted at least ten times. J is TRBJ2-1 and V is TRBV28; D call uncertain. This CDR3 is 13 amino acids long. Germline V CDR1 and CDR2: MDHEN, SYDVKM. Trimming took off 2 bases at V and 1 base at J, with 3 bases between the two ends. The CDR3 sequence: CASSLQSYNEQFF. In DNA, the CDR3 is TGTGCCAGCAGTTTACAGTCCTACAATGAGCAGTTCTTC. The full variable domain, completed using reference TRBV28 and TRBJ2-1, is DVKVTQSSRYLVKRTGEKVFLECVQDMDHENMFWYRQDPGLGLRLIYFSYDVKMKEKGDIPEGYSVSREKKERFSLILESASTNQTSMYLCASSLQSYNEQFFGPGTRLTVL.

V gene TRBV6-5 combines with J gene TRBJ1-6; TRBD1 matches at 8 bases. There are 14 residues in the CDR3. Germline V gene sequence: CDR1 MNHEY, CDR2 SVGAGI. The junction had 3 bases not matched to a gene; V was cut back by 2 bases and J by 9 bases. CDR3 sequence (DNA): TGTGCCAGCAGTTACGACAGGGGACTTTCACCCCTCCACTTT. Translated: CASSYDRGLSPLHF.

This clonotype has ten or more counts. The CDR3: CASSQDRTGGADTQYF. CDR3 nucleotide sequence: TGCGCCAGCAGCCAAGATAGGACAGGGGGTGCAGATACGCAGTATTTT. This chain links TRBV4-3 with TRBJ2-3; 10 nucleotides line up with TRBD1. CDR1 is LGHNA, CDR2 YSLEER, per germline. The CDR3 has 16 residues. Unmatched junction bases numbered 4, after V lost 0 bases and J lost 4 bases.

This clonotype was recorded many times. This chain links TRBV5-1 with TRBJ2-3, with D perhaps TRBD2 (6 bases). CDR3 length: 16 amino acids. V was trimmed by 3 bases and J by 1 base, leaving 15 bases between them. CDR1 and CDR2 (germline): SGHRS, YFSETQ. The CDR3 DNA is TGCGCCAGCAGCTCCTTAGGCTGGGGGGGCACAGATACGCAGTATTTT. This gives the protein CASSSLGWGGTDTQYF.

This clonotype was counted between two and nine times. The V and J genes are TRBV10-3 and TRBJ2-5, with TRBD2 matching over 12 bases. The length of the CDR3 is 16 residues. Germline values: CDR1 ENHRY, CDR2 SYGVKD. V shed 3 bases, J shed 0 bases, and the junction held 2 bases outside the gene matches. The CDR3 nucleotides read TGTGCCATCAGTGAAACTAGCGGGGGGTACCAAGAGACCCAGTACTTC. Protein sequence: CAISETSGGYQETQYF.

The chain uses TRBV7-9 and TRBJ2-1; 12 nucleotides align to TRBD1. This CDR3 contains 15 residues. Germline V gene lookup returns CDR1 SEHNR and CDR2 FQNEAQ (reference sequence). Germline trimming cut 4 bases from V and 9 bases from J; bases unmatched to any gene: 7. In DNA, the CDR3 is TGTGCCAGCAGCTCTCCGGGACAGGGGGCGATTGAGCAGTTCTTC. It specifies CASSSPGQGAIEQFF.

In its sample, this clonotype was seen a few times. The CDR3 sequence: CASSVEAGIGNTIYF. DNA for the CDR3: TGTGCCAGCAGCGTAGAGGCAGGGATTGGAAACACCATATATTTT. This rearrangement joins TRBV9 to TRBJ1-3; maybe TRBD1 (5 bases). Germline-derived CDR1 and CDR2 are SGDLS and YYNGEE. Between the trimmed V and J ends, which lost 0 bases and 3 bases, there was a span of 10 bases. This CDR3 is built from 15 residues.

Ten or more counts support this clonotype. V is TRBV5-1 and J is TRBJ2-1; no reliable D call. The germline V and J ends were trimmed by 0 bases and 3 bases, with 7 bases remaining between them. Germline assignment: CDR1 SGHRS and CDR2 YFSETQ. This CDR3 has 14 amino acids. The CDR3 sequence: CASSLVAIYNEQFF. Here the CDR3 DNA reads TGCGCCAGCAGCTTGGTTGCCATCTACAATGAGCAGTTCTTC.

This clonotype has a count of ten or more. The chain recombines TRBV18 with TRBJ1-6; 7 bases match TRBD1. Per the germline V gene, CDR1 is KGHSH and CDR2 is LQKENI. V shed 3 bases and J 6 bases; nucleotides not matched to a gene: 5. The length of the CDR3 is 15 residues. The CDR3 loop reads CASSPSRDSNSPLHF. CDR3 nucleotide sequence: TGTGCCAGCTCACCCTCCCGGGACAGTAATTCACCCCTCCACTTT.

The chain uses TRBV28 and TRBJ1-2; tentative D call: TRBD1 (6 bases). Germline V gene lookup returns CDR1 MDHEN and CDR2 SYDVKM. The CDR3 covers 14 residues. Trimming stripped 5 bases from V and 4 bases from J, with 14 bases between. The CDR3 sequence: CASSTRGDLYGYTF. In DNA form, the CDR3 reads TGTGCCAGCAGTACAAGGGGGGACCTCTATGGCTACACCTTC.

This clonotype appeared many times. This sequence joins TRBV11-3 and TRBJ1-1; no firm D call. Per the germline V gene, CDR1 is SGHNT and CDR2 is YENEEA. V gave up 4 bases and J gave up 0 bases, with 9 bases separating them. The CDR3 is 14 amino acids. CDR3 loop: CASSSFQVNTEAFF. The CDR3 nucleotides are TGTGCCAGCAGCTCCTTCCAAGTGAACACTGAAGCTTTCTTT.

This clonotype was observed at least ten times. DNA of the CDR3: TGTGCCAGCAGTGAGCCCGGGGACACCGGGGAGCTGTTTTTT. Translation: CASSEPGDTGELFF. This chain uses TRBV25-1 with TRBJ2-2; D may be TRBD2 (5 bases). Deletions cut 3 bases from V and 3 bases from J, with 8 bases between. Germline assignment: CDR1 MGHDK and CDR2 SYGVNS. CDR3 length equals 14 residues.

The sample holds many counts of this clonotype. This chain uses TRBV12-3 or TRBV12-4 with TRBJ2-3; D remains unclear. The CDR3 contains 14 residues. The ends were cut back, 1 base at V and 6 bases at J, with 11 bases in the middle. The CDR3: CASSLGVTADTQYF. CDR3 sequence (DNA): TGTGCCAGCAGTTTAGGCGTCACAGCCGATACGCAGTATTTT.

This clonotype was observed many times. Relative to the germline gene, one junction end is altered; a read error may explain this. V and J are TRBV18 and TRBJ1-1; no reliable D call. CDR1 and CDR2 (germline): KGHSH, LQKENI. The CDR3 has 14 residues. The CDR3 loop reads CASSPFSENTEAFF. The DNA for the CDR3 is TGCGCCAGCAGCCCCTTTTCGGAGAACACTGAAGCTTTCTTT.

This clonotype was observed a handful of times. V gene TRBV5-1 combines with J gene TRBJ2-3, with D tentatively TRBD2 (6 bases). Trimming removed 4 bases at V and 6 bases at J, with 21 bases between. The CDR3 is made up of 16 amino acids. Germline CDR1 SGHRS, CDR2 YFSETQ. CDR3 loop: CASSPKGAGTIDTQYF. CDR3 in DNA: TGCGCCAGCAGCCCCAAAGGGGCGGGGACCATCGATACGCAGTATTTT.

This clonotype was recorded at least ten times. One end of the junction varies from germline; a read error may be responsible. This chain links TRBV7-9 with TRBJ2-2; D gene unclear. Germline CDR1 and CDR2: SEHNR and FQNEAQ (reference sequence). The length of the CDR3 is 14 residues. CDR3 sequence reads: CASSVAILTGELFF. The CDR3 DNA reads as TGTGCCAGCAGCGTAGCCATTCTCACCGGGGAGCTGTTTTTT.

This clonotype was observed a single time. A far more abundant clone sits one base away, making this likely a read error. This sequence joins TRBV18 and TRBJ2-7, with a possible D match to TRBD2 (5 bases). Trimming removed 3 bases from V and 7 bases from J, with 16 bases in between. Per germline, CDR1 KGHSH and CDR2 LQKENI. The CDR3 is made up of 14 amino acids. The CDR3 DNA is TGTGCCAGCTCACCCCAAGGAGGATACAATGAGCAGTACTTC. Translated, it gives CASSPQGGYNEQYF.

A few counts support this clonotype. This chain uses TRBV19 with TRBJ1-2, with D unresolved. V was pared by 3 bases and J by 4 bases, with 9 bases between. This CDR3 is built from 13 residues. Germline loops: CDR1 LNHDA, CDR2 SQIVND (reference sequence). The CDR3 is CASSIGQPYGYTF. The CDR3 DNA sequence: TGTGCCAGTAGTATTGGTCAACCCTATGGCTACACCTTC.

On this clonotype: This is likely an artifact of a read error, given a far larger clone one base away. The chain uses TRBV7-2 and TRBJ1-1; 7 nucleotides agree with TRBD1. Germline-derived CDR1 and CDR2 are SGHTA and FQGNSA. The CDR3 runs 15 residues. CDR3 in amino acids: CASSLKKGAWTEASF. The CDR3 DNA sequence: TGTGCCAGCAGTCTAAAAAAGGGGGCCTGGACTGAAGCTTCCTTT.

Of note for this clonotype: Here the CDR3 omits its conserved ending phenylalanine or tryptophan, so a read error is the likely source. The chain joins TRBV7-9 to TRBJ1-5, with D tentatively TRBD1 (5 bases). Germline-derived CDR1 and CDR2 are SEHNR and FQNEAQ (reference sequence). Trimming left V 0 bases short and J 5 bases short, with 5 bases between. This CDR3 spans 13 amino acids. This CDR3 is CASSLAGDQPQHL. As DNA, the CDR3 is TGTGCCAGCAGCTTAGCAGGGGATCAGCCCCAGCATCTT.

The V gene is TRBV19, the J gene TRBJ2-2; no clear D. V was clipped by 3 bases and J by 5 bases, with 10 bases between them. This CDR3 spans 14 amino acids. Per germline, CDR1 LNHDA and CDR2 SQIVND (reference sequence). This CDR3 is CASSMSGLTGELFF. The CDR3 DNA reads TGTGCCAGTAGTATGTCCGGGCTTACCGGGGAGCTGTTTTTT.

This clonotype occurred many times. The rearrangement uses TRBV28 and TRBJ2-7; the D call may be TRBD1 or TRBD2 (7 bases each). From germline, CDR1 is MDHEN and CDR2 SYDVKM. The CDR3 sequence is 16 residues long. Trimming took 5 bases from V and 1 from J, leaving 18 bases between them. CDR3 nucleotides: TGTGCCAGCAGTCGGGGGGACAGTTATGGATCCTACGAGCAGTACTTC. Translating gives CASSRGDSYGSYEQYF.

As regards this clonotype: Since a much larger clone is just one base distant, this may be a read error. The V call is TRBV9, the J call TRBJ2-3; 12 bases line up with TRBD2. The length of the CDR3 is 16 residues. V lost 3 bases to trimming and J lost 4 bases; unmatched junction nucleotides: 6. The V gene's germline CDR1 is SGDLS and CDR2 YYNGEE. The CDR3 sequence is CASSELAGGSADTQYF. CDR3 DNA sequence: TGTGCCAGCAGCGAACTAGCGGGGGGAAGCGCAGATACGCAGTATTTT.

The chain uses TRBV11-1 and TRBJ2-7; 7 positions match TRBD1. Germline CDR1 and CDR2: SGHAT and FQDESV (reference sequence). The V segment lost 5 bases and the J segment 5 bases; nucleotides outside the gene matches: 6. The CDR3 has 13 residues. The CDR3 is CASSTWDRNEQYF. In DNA form, the CDR3 reads TGTGCCAGCAGCACCTGGGACAGAAACGAGCAGTACTTC.

The rearrangement joins TRBV18 to TRBJ2-2; possible D gene TRBD2, 5 bases. Trimming removed 3 bases from V and 5 bases from J, with 13 bases in between. This CDR3 comprises 15 residues. Germline lookup yields CDR1 KGHSH and CDR2 LQKENI. The CDR3 DNA follows: TGTGCCAGCTCACCCTCGGGGATGGGGACCGGGGAGCTGTTTTTT. Residues: CASSPSGMGTGELFF.

The table lists this clonotype with many counts. V and J are TRBV6-2 or TRBV6-3 and TRBJ2-7; possibly TRBD1 for D (5 bases). V lost 5 bases, J lost 6 bases, and 11 bases lay in between. The V gene's germline CDR1 is MNHEY and CDR2 SVGEGT. The CDR3 is made up of 12 amino acids. The CDR3 DNA is TGTGCCAGCAGTGGACGACAGATCGAGCAGTACTTC. Protein: CASSGRQIEQYF.